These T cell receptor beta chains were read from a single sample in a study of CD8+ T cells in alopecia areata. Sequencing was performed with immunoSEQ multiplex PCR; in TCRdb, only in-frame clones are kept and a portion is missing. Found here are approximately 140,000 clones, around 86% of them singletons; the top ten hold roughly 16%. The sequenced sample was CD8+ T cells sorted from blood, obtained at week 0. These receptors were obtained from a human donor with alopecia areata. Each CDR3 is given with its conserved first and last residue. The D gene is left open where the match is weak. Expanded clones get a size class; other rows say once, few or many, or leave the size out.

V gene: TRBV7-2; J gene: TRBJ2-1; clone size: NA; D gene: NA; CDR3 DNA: TGTGCCAGCAGCTGGGGCCTCTTGAGCTCCTACAATGAGCAGTTCTTC; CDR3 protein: CASSWGLLSSYNEQFF
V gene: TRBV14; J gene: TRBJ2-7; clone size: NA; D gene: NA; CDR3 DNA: TGTGCCAGCAGCCAATACTTCGAGAGGACCTACACGCAGTACTTC; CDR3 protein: CASSQYFERTYTQYF
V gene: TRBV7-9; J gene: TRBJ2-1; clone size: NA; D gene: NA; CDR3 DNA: TGTGCCAGCAGCTTATCTGAGCAGTTCTTC; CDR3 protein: CASSLSEQFF
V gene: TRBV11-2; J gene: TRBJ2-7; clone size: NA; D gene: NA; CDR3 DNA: TGTGCCAGCAGCCCAAACTACGAGCAGTACTTC; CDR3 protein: CASSPNYEQYF
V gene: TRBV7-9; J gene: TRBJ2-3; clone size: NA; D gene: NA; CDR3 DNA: TGTGCCAGCAGCTTTTTATGTTGCGACCTTACCCCCCCAGATACGCAGTATTTT; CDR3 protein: CASSFLCCDLTPPDTQYF
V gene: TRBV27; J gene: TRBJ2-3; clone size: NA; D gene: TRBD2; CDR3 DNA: TGTGCCAGCAGCTCTGGACTAGCGGGGGCCCGCGGGCAGTATTTT; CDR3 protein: CASSSGLAGARGQYF
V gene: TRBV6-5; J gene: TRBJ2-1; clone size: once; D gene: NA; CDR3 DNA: TGTGCCAGCGGTGGGGGGTGGAATGAGCAGTTCTTC; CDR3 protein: CASGGGWNEQFF
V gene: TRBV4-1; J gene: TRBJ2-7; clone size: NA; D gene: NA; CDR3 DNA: TGTGCCAGCAGCCAAGATCTTGGGGACTCATCCTACGAGCAGTACTTC; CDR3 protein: CASSQDLGDSSYEQYF
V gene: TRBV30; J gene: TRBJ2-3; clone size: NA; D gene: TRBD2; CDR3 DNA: TGTGCCTGGAGTGTCGAGCGGGGGCTGGGATTCCTTAGGTCAGATACGCAGTATTTT; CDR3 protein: CAWSVERGLGFLRSDTQYF
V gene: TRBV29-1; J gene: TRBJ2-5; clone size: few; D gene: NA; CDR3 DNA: TGCAGCGTTGAAGGGGGGGAAGAGACCCAGTACTTC; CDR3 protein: CSVEGGEETQYF